This T cell receptor beta chain was captured in a study of blood T cell repertoires in COVID-19. Whole-study context: Specimens from acute and convalescent COVID-19 originated in the United States, Italy and Spain.

As processed by the authors: By means of reference gene primer amplification, nucleated cell counts were estimated. Using immunoSEQ multiplex PCR, the repertoire was profiled, and TCRdb retains in-frame clones only, with some absent. The DNA was the basis for D and trimming; V, J and clone size are from that table. Here the sample spans fewer than 250,000 clones, 80% to 85% being singletons. The CDR3 has 13 residues. The V gene's germline CDR1 is KGHSH and CDR2 LQKENI. V dropped 3 bases and J dropped 4; count of bases not matched to a gene: 0. This sequence originates from a human donor in a cohort sampled during active COVID-19. This chain uses TRBV18 with TRBJ1-5, with 7 bases matching TRBD1. The source material was peripheral blood. CDR3 DNA sequence: TGTGCCAGCTCACCGGGACAGAATCAGCCCCAGCATTTT. It is translated as CASSPGQNQPQHF.